Reported below is one T cell receptor beta chain. The source of the sample is a study of blood T cell repertoires in COVID-19. Measured with immunoSEQ multiplex PCR; TCRdb has only the in-frame clones, and not every one. The sample has some 380,000 clones; roughly 88% are singletons. This CDR3 region has 14 residues. Deletions cut 6 bases from V and 1 base from J, with 10 bases between. From germline, CDR1 is MNHEY and CDR2 SMNVEV (reference sequence). The sample comprised PBMCs or T cells enriched from blood (not recorded which). This rearrangement joins TRBV27 to TRBJ2-1, with D possibly TRBD2 on 5 matching bases. The sequence came from a woman between 35 and 50 years old with acute COVID-19. The CDR3 region has the DNA TGTGCCAGCAGGGAGGTCAGGTCCTACAATGAGCAGTTCTTC. Translating it yields CASREVRSYNEQFF.